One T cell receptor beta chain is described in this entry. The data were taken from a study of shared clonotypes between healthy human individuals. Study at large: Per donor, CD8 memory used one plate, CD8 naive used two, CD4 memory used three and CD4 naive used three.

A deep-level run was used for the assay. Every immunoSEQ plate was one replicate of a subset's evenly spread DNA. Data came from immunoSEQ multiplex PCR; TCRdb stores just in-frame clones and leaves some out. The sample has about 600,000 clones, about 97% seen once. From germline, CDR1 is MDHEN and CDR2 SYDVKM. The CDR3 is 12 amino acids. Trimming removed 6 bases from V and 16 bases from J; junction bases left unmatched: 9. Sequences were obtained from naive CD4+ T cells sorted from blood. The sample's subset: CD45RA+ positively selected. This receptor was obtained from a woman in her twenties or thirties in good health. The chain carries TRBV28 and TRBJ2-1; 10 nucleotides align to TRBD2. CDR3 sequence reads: CASRPSGRSGFF. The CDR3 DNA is TGTGCCAGCAGGCCTAGCGGGAGATCGGGATTCTTC.